This paragraph covers one T cell receptor beta chain sequence. The target antigen is unknown. Alongside a J-beta primer mix, a sample-barcoded 5' primer served in a second PCR lasting roughly 7 to 11 cycles. Using its own MiXCR run on the 5' RACE reads, TCRdb lists one record per CDR3 protein. The profile covers about a million distinct CDR3 sequences, with more than 30% appearing a single time and about an eighth taken by the ten largest. These data are taken from a study of blood T cells in healthy people across ages. Study-wide results and limits: When one million T cells were used, diversity estimates were thought to be underestimates. CMV infection status of these donors was not known.

It was ten milliliters of peripheral blood that were drawn from each donor. Isolation yielded PBMCs, at least 6 million per sample, in every case. The CDR3 extends over 15 amino acids. The V gene end was trimmed by 1 base and the J gene end by 8 bases; junction bases not matched to a gene: 5. CDR1 and CDR2 (germline): DFQATT, SNEGSKA (reference sequence). This clonotype was sampled from a man aged 18 to 29 in good health. Input material: blood. The V call is TRBV20-1, the J call TRBJ1-6; 10 bases align to TRBD1. The CDR3 reads CSARVGTGVYSPLHF. Here the CDR3 DNA reads TGCAGTGCTAGAGTTGGGACAGGGGTCTATTCACCCCTCCACTTT.